This T cell receptor (beta chain) was documented in a study of immune evolution from preneoplasia to lung adenocarcinoma (dated by TCRdb to the early 2020s). Some background on the complete study: No AAH lesions showed HLA loss of heterozygosity, compared with 6% to 8.5% of AIS, more than 13% of MIA and around 30% of ADC lesions. Immune contexture across lung adenocarcinoma precursors and invasive adenocarcinoma was profiled using immune gene expression, TCR sequencing and multiplex immunofluorescence. Sample size was determined by specimen availability and not by a prior power calculation. Class I HLA alleles were inferred from exome data with POLYSOLVER, and allele-specific HLA loss was detected with LOHHLA. According to the study, 90 to 130 samples went through TCR sequencing. TCR sequencing data were obtained from 51 patients. The immune data were integrated with whole exome sequencing and methylation data obtained from the same cohort of nodules. Resected precursor lesions (AAH, AIS, MIA) and invasive adenocarcinomas were compared with paired morphologically normal lung tissue. A total of 40 to 65 patients with pulmonary nodules who underwent surgical resection were included in the overall cohort. Study-wide findings and limitations: T cell clonality was highest in KRAS-mutant nodules compared with EGFR-mutant or double wild-type lesions. Normal lung had the highest top T cell clone frequencies, which appeared to decline progressively from AAH through AIS, MIA and invasive adenocarcinoma. All patients were from Japan and China, so applicability to Western populations was uncertain. The findings rested on association rather than direct causation, and larger cohorts with long-term follow-up and longitudinal biopsies were considered necessary. Normal lung showed the highest clonality, whereas later-stage lesions appeared to have higher T cell density and diversity but lower clonality.

Using the immunoSEQ hsTCRbeta Kit, TCR beta CDR3 regions were sequenced from DNA. Concerning the study's data processing: The ImmunoSEQ Analyzer was used to analyse the TCR sequencing data. T cell clonality was calculated on productive rearrangements as 1 minus Pielou's evenness. The inverse Simpson index, applied to productive templates, was used to measure T cell diversity. T cell density was defined as TCR beta template counts normalized to usable DNA, with usable DNA estimated by amplifying and sequencing housekeeping genes. Two-sided Kruskal-Wallis tests were used to compare TCR metrics between histologic stages. The table was pulled from immuneACCESS by TCRdb, which kept in-frame rearrangements only. Such tables lose some clones; where checked, under half of the loss comes from unresolved V genes, and the rest has no known cause. Clone size and V and J calls were adopted from that table, with D and trimming inferred from the DNA. The sample table shows about 3,900 clones, and about 90% are seen once. The ten largest clones take up around 5% of the sample.

In the case of this clone: The antigen it recognizes is unknown. No much larger clone exists at a distance of one base, and base qualities are not known.

The CDR3 contains 16 residues, cysteine and phenylalanine counted. Only the CDR3 region is kept as DNA, spanning 48 bases read in frame from base 1. The germline V gene supplies CDR1 MRHNA and CDR2 SNTAGT. V drops 5 bases and J drops 8 bases, leaving 22 bases in between. Resection was performed on patients in Japan or China between about 2014 and 2017. Histologic diagnosis of each case was confirmed independently by two lung cancer pathologists on H&E slides. Macro-dissection after pathologic assessment enriched premalignant or tumor cells for nucleic acid extraction. The AllPrep DNA/RNA FFPE Kit was used to isolate DNA from FFPE tissue.

The source is a donor of 70 years or more with lung adenocarcinoma. What was sequenced was FFPE minimally invasive lung adenocarcinoma tissue. Explained via the paper, the cell subset or site label denotes: micro-invasive lung adenocarcinoma (MIA). The sequence links TRBV6-4 to TRBJ2-1; TRBD2 might be the D gene, on 6 matching bases. The DNA reads TGTGCCAGCAGTCAAACGGGAGCGGAGGGGTCCGATGAGCAGTTCTTC. It codes for CASSQTGAEGSDEQFF.